This T cell receptor beta chain was profiled in a study of blood T cells in healthy people across ages. As for the study in general: About one barcoded TCR beta cDNA was captured per two T cells. Study-level findings and limits: A greater number of naive CD4+ cells and higher diversity distinguished long-lived donors from aged donors.

A second roughly 6 to 11 cycle PCR used barcoded and J-beta primers. Each TCR beta cDNA got a 12-nucleotide random molecular identifier. No fewer than 3 million CDR3-containing paired-end reads came from each sample. TCRdb ran MiXCR on the 5' RACE reads and lists one entry per CDR3 protein. The table has some 1.8 million distinct CDR3 sequences, approximately 39% seen once; the top ten hold roughly 23%. About this clonotype itself: What it binds is not known.

V lost 4 bases and J 4 bases, leaving 10 bases between the germline ends. CDR3 length: 14 amino acids. CDR1 and CDR2 from the germline V gene are KGHDR and SFDVKD. The specimen was blood. The clonotype was recovered from a human donor in good health. The V call is TRBV24-1, the J call TRBJ1-5; D not certain. The CDR3 is CATSDPNRNQPQHF. The CDR3 coding sequence is TGTGCCACCAGTGACCCCAACAGAAATCAGCCCCAGCATTTT.